This TCR beta chain was found in a study of T cell responses to AZD1222 COVID-19 vaccine. Findings of the study overall: Baseline seropositivity occurred in only a handful of AZD1222 recipients. CD4 TCRs associated with vaccination spanned spike, dominating at 160-218 and 743-854. Donors were chiefly white British, with a greater number of females, and clonal diversity was perhaps underestimated. Reportedly, nearly half of unique spike TCRs recognized epitopes outside B.1.351/B.1.1.7 mutations.

In the case of this clone: Its antigen is still unknown.

CDR3 length: 13 residues. The V gene's germline CDR1 is LNHDA and CDR2 SQIVND (reference sequence). V was cut by 7 bases and J by 4 bases, with 13 bases left in between. The data were produced by immunoSEQ multiplex PCR, yet TCRdb's version contains in-frame clones alone and is incomplete. The sample lists 150,000 to 200,000 clones, 85% to 95% seen once, with about 1.9% in the top ten. The sequence came from an adult who received the AZD1222 COVID-19 vaccine. This chain uses TRBV19 with TRBJ1-2; possibly TRBD1 for D (6 bases). Here the sequenced sample was peripheral blood, taken 28 days after the second AZD1222 dose. The CDR3 DNA sequence: TGTGCCAGTACTCCCGACAGGACCTATGGCTACACCTTC. Translating it yields CASTPDRTYGYTF.